The 6 T cell receptor beta chains given below trace back to one sample, sequenced in a study of T-cell memory formation after mild COVID-19. MiXCR, applied by TCRdb to the 5' RACE reads, yields one record per CDR3 protein. The repertoire holds 190,000 or so distinct CDR3 sequences, under 30% seen once, with more than 9.5% in the top ten. Material: PBMCs or a T cell subset sorted from them (not recorded which). The receptors shown here come from an adult woman who had mild COVID-19 (a few samples of this study predate the infection). Cell type and time point are not known.

The chain joins TRBV24-1 to TRBJ2-2; D gene uncertain. Per the germline V gene, CDR1 is KGHDR and CDR2 is SFDVKD. The CDR3 sequence is 16 residues long. The V gene lost 1 base and the J gene lost 0 bases, with 8 bases spanning the gap. For the CDR3, the DNA is TGTGCCACCAGTGATTTCTTTGGAGCGAACACCGGGGAGCTGTTTTTT. Translation gives CATSDFFGANTGELFF.

This clonotype showed up just a few times. The chain has TRBV7-2 and TRBJ1-6; TRBD1 aligns across 7 bases. The J segment lost 4 bases and the V segment lost 1 base, leaving 4 bases of the junction unmatched. This CDR3 spans 16 amino acids. Germline CDR1 reads SGHTA; CDR2 reads FQGNSA. The CDR3 spells CASSLEQGSYNSPLHF. In DNA, the CDR3 is TGTGCCAGCAGCTTAGAACAGGGGAGTTATAATTCACCCCTCCACTTT. Complete variable domain (other parts from reference TRBV7-2 and TRBJ1-6): GAGVSQSPSNKVTEKGKDVELRCDPISGHTALYWYRQSLGQGLEFLIYFQGNSAPDKSGLPSDRFSAERTGGSVSTLTIQRTQQEDSAVYLCASSLEQGSYNSPLHFGNGTRLTVT.

The chain employs TRBV7-9 and TRBJ2-3, with 9 bases fitting TRBD2. V lost 0 bases and J lost 0; bases outside the gene matches: 1. The CDR3 is made up of 16 amino acids. Germline-derived CDR1 and CDR2 are SEHNR and FQNEAQ (reference sequence). The CDR3 nucleotides read TGTGCCAGCAGCTTAGCCACTAGCGGGAGCACAGATACGCAGTATTTT. This sequence encodes CASSLATSGSTDTQYF.

J is TRBJ1-2 and V is TRBV4-1; D gene uncertain. V was trimmed by 0 bases and J by 3 bases, leaving 8 bases between them. This CDR3 region has 14 residues. From germline, CDR1 is MGHRA and CDR2 YSYEKL. CDR3 sequence (DNA): TGCGCCAGCAGCCAAGACTGGTGGGACTATGGCTACACCTTC. The encoded protein is CASSQDWWDYGYTF.

The chain employs TRBV5-1 and TRBJ2-7, with 15 bases identical to TRBD2. Trimming removed 3 bases from V and 12 bases from J; junction bases left unmatched: 10. CDR1 and CDR2 (germline): SGHRS, YFSETQ. The CDR3 totals 15 residues. The CDR3 loop reads CASSSEGLAGGPWYF. CDR3 nucleotide sequence: TGCGCCAGCAGCTCGGAAGGACTAGCGGGAGGGCCTTGGTACTTC.

Here the CDR3 reads CAITDRGGGTEAFF. As DNA, the CDR3 is TGTGCCATCACCGACAGGGGAGGTGGCACTGAAGCTTTCTTT. The chain recombines TRBV10-3 with TRBJ1-1, with TRBD1 identical over 8 bases. Germline CDR1 and CDR2: ENHRY and SYGVKD. Trimming cost V 7 bases and J 4 bases; bases outside gene matches: 8. The CDR3 totals 14 residues.